The T cell receptor beta chain under discussion was sequenced for a study of T cells in Graves' hyperthyroidism and ophthalmopathy. RNA transcripts provided the source from which TCR beta CDR3 regions were amplified. TCR CDR3 underwent first-round RT-PCR with the HTBI primer set. TCRdb used MiXCR to reprocess the multiplex PCR reads, holding one entry per CDR3 protein. The sample yields around 340,000 distinct CDR3 sequences, roughly 15% seen once. The table lists this clonotype with many counts. Its antigen is not identified. Study-wide points: In blood, most of the thyroid clonotypes expanded above 0.001 were also present. Ophthalmopathy, as predicted by the model, came a median about six months after the prediction.

The V and J ends lost 4 bases and 5 bases respectively, with 12 bases between them. Germline V CDR1 and CDR2: SGHRS, YFSETQ. The CDR3 contains 13 residues. Input material: blood. This receptor was obtained from a man under 40 with Graves' hyperthyroidism. This chain joins TRBV5-1 and TRBJ2-5, with no clear D. CDR3 in amino acids: CASSTSNSETQYF. The CDR3 nucleotides read TGCGCCAGCAGCACATCCAACTCGGAGACCCAGTACTTC.